The 3 T cell receptor beta chains given below trace back to one sample, sequenced in a study of post-analysis software for immune sequencing data. Points from the study as a whole: Included in a set of five TRBV segments more frequent in patients than controls were TRBV5-6, TRBV5-1 and TRBV20-1.

Their antigen targets remain unknown. Researchers reported that TCR beta cDNA libraries carried unique molecular identifiers. TCRdb recomputed calls from the PCR reads with MiXCR, one row per CDR3 protein. The repertoire includes 600,000 to 750,000 distinct CDR3 sequences, approximately 59% of them detected once, and around 10% sits in the top ten. The sample taken for sequencing was blood. The receptors originated from a girl aged 2-10 years with multiple sclerosis.

V gene TRBV7-2 combines with J gene TRBJ2-3; D is unresolved. This CDR3 spans 12 amino acids. V lost 4 bases to trimming and J lost 5 bases, with 7 bases between them. Germline CDR1 is SGHTA and CDR2 is FQGNSA. CDR3 sequence: CASSSFLDTQYF. CDR3 in DNA: TGTGCCAGCAGCTCCTTCCTAGATACGCAGTATTTT.

The chain recombines TRBV7-2 with TRBJ2-5; D not resolved. V was shortened by 5 bases and J by 5 bases, with 21 bases between the two germline ends. Germline lookup yields CDR1 SGHTA and CDR2 FQGNSA. The length of the CDR3 is 16 residues. The CDR3 DNA is TGTGCCAGCAGCATCTCCTTGGCGCTTGCCAAGGAGACCCAGTACTTC. This translates into CASSISLALAKETQYF.

The chain employs TRBV25-1 and TRBJ2-7, with D tentatively TRBD1 (5 bases). Per the germline V gene, CDR1 is MGHDK and CDR2 is SYGVNS. The CDR3 is 14 residues long. The V gene lost 7 bases and the J gene lost 0 bases, with 13 bases spanning the gap. CDR3 nucleotide sequence: TGTGCCAGCAACAGGTCCACAAGCTCCTACGAGCAGTACTTC. Amino acid sequence: CASNRSTSSYEQYF.